This TCR beta chain comes out of a study of control samples from healthy donors and cancer patients. This CDR3 is built from 14 residues. With 6 bases clipped from V and 8 bases from J, the junction kept 12 bases outside the gene matches. Germline loops: CDR1 LGHDT, CDR2 YNNKEL (reference sequence). Assay: immunoSEQ multiplex PCR; the TCRdb copy retains only in-frame clones and omits some. The sample records about 94,000 clones, approximately 90% being singletons. Input material: blood. This chain uses TRBV3-1 (or the pseudogene TRBV3-2) with TRBJ1-2, with TRBD1 identical over 7 bases. The source is a woman aged 18-29 years in good health. The CDR3 reads CASSPLETGLGYTF. CDR3 nucleotide sequence: TGTGCCAGCAGTCCCTTGGAGACAGGGCTGGGCTACACCTTC.